This T cell receptor beta chain was identified in a study of blood T cell repertoires in COVID-19. Across the whole study: T cells, B-cell-depleted T cells, or PBMCs provided the cDNA or gDNA that served as material.

CDR1 SGHDT and CDR2 YYEEEE come from the germline V gene. The V end lost 4 bases, the J end lost 9 bases, and 11 bases lay between the germline ends. This CDR3 comprises 12 residues. As handled by the study authors: The authors estimated nucleated cell counts from reference gene primer amplification. The data were produced by immunoSEQ multiplex PCR, yet TCRdb's version contains in-frame clones alone and is incomplete. The DNA gave D and trimming, while V, J and clone size come from that table. Of roughly 300,000 clones in the sample, 80% to 95% were seen once. The specimen sequenced was peripheral blood. V and J are TRBV5-6 and TRBJ2-1; D is perhaps TRBD2 (5 bases). This TCR came from a woman aged 25 to 39 with COVID-19, enrolled during active disease. The CDR3 DNA follows: TGTGCCAGCAGCCCACAACGGGGTGAGCAGTTCTTC. Translated, it gives CASSPQRGEQFF.